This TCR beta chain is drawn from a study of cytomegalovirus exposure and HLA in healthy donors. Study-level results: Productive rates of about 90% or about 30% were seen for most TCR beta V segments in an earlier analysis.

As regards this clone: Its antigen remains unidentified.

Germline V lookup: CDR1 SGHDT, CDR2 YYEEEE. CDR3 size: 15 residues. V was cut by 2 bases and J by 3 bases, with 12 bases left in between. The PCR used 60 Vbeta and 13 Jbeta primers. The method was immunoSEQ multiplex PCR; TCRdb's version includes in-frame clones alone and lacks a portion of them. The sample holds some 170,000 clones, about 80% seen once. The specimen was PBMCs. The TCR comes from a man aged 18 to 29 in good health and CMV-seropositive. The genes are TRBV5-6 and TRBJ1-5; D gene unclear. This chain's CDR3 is CASSLGVMTNQPQHF. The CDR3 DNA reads TGTGCCAGCAGCTTAGGAGTGATGACCAATCAGCCCCAGCATTTT.